A selection of T cell receptor beta chains follows, all from one sample in a study of T cells after yellow fever vaccination. TCRdb passed the 5' RACE reads through MiXCR, listing each CDR3 protein once. This table holds hundreds of thousands of distinct CDR3 sequences, more than 3% found once. Here the sequenced sample was PBMCs, taken on the day of the yellow fever booster vaccination. The receptors come from a young man who received the YFV17D yellow fever vaccine. CDR3s leave out the opening cysteine and the closing phenylalanine or tryptophan.

v_gene,j_gene,CDR3aa
TRBV29-1,TRBJ2-3,TGGRSTDTQY
TRBV15,TRBJ2-3,ATSRAGEGSDTQY
TRBV6-2/TRBV6-3,TRBJ2-7,ASSESSYEQY
TRBV5-1,TRBJ2-7,ASSFRGRTGDEQY
TRBV5-4,TRBJ1-1,ASSLARGAGEAF
TRBV5-1,TRBJ2-7,ASSLGQGSLDLYEQY
TRBV4-3,TRBJ2-4,ASSHLPRGTGENIQY
TRBV6-2/TRBV6-3,TRBJ2-1,ASSYSDSYNEQF
TRBV27,TRBJ2-5,ASSGTGAGETQY
TRBV20-1,TRBJ1-6,SARGGQGASPLH
TRBV6-5,TRBJ1-6,ANLTAGLNSPLH
TRBV20-1,TRBJ2-1,SARDRSGGYNEQF
TRBV12-3/TRBV12-4,TRBJ2-2,ASNRDLNTGELF
TRBV2,TRBJ1-2,ASRQSSNYGYT
TRBV28,TRBJ2-7,ASSFPSRSFYEQY
TRBV5-1,TRBJ2-7,ASRSPGRNYEQY
TRBV5-1,TRBJ2-1,ASSRTGWMEDEQF
TRBV6-6,TRBJ1-1,ASSWEVGTEAF
TRBV5-1,TRBJ2-3,ASSRGQGVLTDTQY
TRBV19,TRBJ2-1,ASSIGSGTGSF
TRBV6-2/TRBV6-3,TRBJ2-5,ASSRGDTTFQETQY
TRBV19,TRBJ1-2,ASADRGIANT
TRBV7-9,TRBJ2-2,ASSSTSGPLITGELF
TRBV20-1,TRBJ1-3,SARDGRNTIY
TRBV7-9,TRBJ1-5,ASSSRGEPQH
TRBV12-3/TRBV12-4,TRBJ1-2,ASSLSAPYGYT
TRBV7-2,TRBJ1-1,ASSLDRGQGVVNTEAF
TRBV20-1,TRBJ2-5,SARKLAGGETQY
TRBV12-3/TRBV12-4,TRBJ1-2,ATSHPPGGHYGYT
TRBV20-1,TRBJ2-3,SARWASGGRRTDTQY